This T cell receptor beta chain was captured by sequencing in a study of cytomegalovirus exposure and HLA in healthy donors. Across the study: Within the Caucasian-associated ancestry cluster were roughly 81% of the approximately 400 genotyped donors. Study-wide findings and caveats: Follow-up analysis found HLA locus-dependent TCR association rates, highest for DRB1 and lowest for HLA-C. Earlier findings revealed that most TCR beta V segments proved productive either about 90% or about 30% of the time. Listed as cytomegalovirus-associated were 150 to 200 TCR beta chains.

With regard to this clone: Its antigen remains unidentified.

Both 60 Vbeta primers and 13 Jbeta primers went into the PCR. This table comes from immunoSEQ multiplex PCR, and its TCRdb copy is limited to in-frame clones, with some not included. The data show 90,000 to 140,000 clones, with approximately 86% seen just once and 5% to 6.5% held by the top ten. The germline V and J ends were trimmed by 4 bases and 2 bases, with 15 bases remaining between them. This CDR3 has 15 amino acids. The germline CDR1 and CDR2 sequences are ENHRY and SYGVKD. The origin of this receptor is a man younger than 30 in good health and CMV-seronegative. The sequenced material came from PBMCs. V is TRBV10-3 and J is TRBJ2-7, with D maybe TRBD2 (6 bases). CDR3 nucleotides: TGTGCCATCAGTGCTCTTCCCGGGAGCCCCTACGAGCAGTACTTC. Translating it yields CAISALPGSPYEQYF.